The rows below give T cell receptor beta chains drawn from one sample of a study of cytomegalovirus exposure and HLA in healthy donors. Using immunoSEQ multiplex PCR, the repertoire was profiled, and TCRdb retains in-frame clones only, with some absent. The sample table includes some 120,000 clones. The sample was PBMCs. These receptors all stem from a man younger than 45 in good health and CMV-seronegative. Each CDR3 is given with its conserved first and last residue. The D gene is left open where the match is weak.

v_gene	d_gene	j_gene	CDR3nt	CDR3aa
TRBV5-8	-	TRBJ1-4	TGTGCCAGCAGCTTCGTTGCAACTAATGAAAAACTGTTTTTT	CASSFVATNEKLFF
TRBV19	-	TRBJ1-1	TGTGCCAGTAGTATAGAGGCAGGGGCCGGGGCGGCTTTCTTT	CASSIEAGAGAAFF
TRBV4-1	TRBD1	TRBJ1-5	TGCGCCAGCAGCCAGGGTCCGGGACAGTCCGGTCAGCCCCAGCATTTT	CASSQGPGQSGQPQHF
TRBV5-1	TRBD2	TRBJ2-7	TGCGCCAGCAGCCCCTTTCGGGGGGGAAGGGACGAGCAGTACTTC	CASSPFRGGRDEQYF
TRBV6-5	TRBD1	TRBJ2-3	TGTGCCAGCAGACGGACAGGGTTAGGAGATACGCAGTATTTT	CASRRTGLGDTQYF
TRBV2	TRBD1	TRBJ2-5	TGTGCCAGCAGTGGCCGGACAGGGGGCAGGGGTAGGGAGACCCAGTACTTC	CASSGRTGGRGRETQYF
TRBV5-1	TRBD2	TRBJ2-1	TGCGCCAGCAGCTTGAACCCCCCGGCCACCGCCGGGACTAGCGGGGAGGTAGAGCAGTTCTTC	CASSLNPPATAGTSGEVEQFF
TRBV11-2	-	TRBJ2-3	TGTGCCAGCAGCTTAGGGTGGCGGGGGCGCACAGATACGCAGTATTTT	CASSLGWRGRTDTQYF
TRBV5-1	-	TRBJ1-1	TGCGCCAGCAGCACCACAGTGAACACTGAAGCTTTCTTT	CASSTTVNTEAFF
TRBV27	-	TRBJ1-4	TGTGCCAGCAGTTCGAGAACTTCTTCAACTAATGAAAAACTGTTTTTT	CASSSRTSSTNEKLFF
TRBV5-3	TRBD2	TRBJ2-5	TGTGCCAGAAGCACTAGTCTAGCGGGGGCTGGGGAGACCCAGTACTTC	CARSTSLAGAGETQYF
TRBV2	TRBD2	TRBJ2-1	TGTGCCAGCAGTTCTAGCGGGGGGGGCGGTGAGCAGTTCTTC	CASSSSGGGGEQFF
TRBV6-6	TRBD1	TRBJ1-4	TGTGCCAGCAGTTATCAGACAGGGAGTGAAAAACTGTTTTTT	CASSYQTGSEKLFF
TRBV7-9	TRBD1	TRBJ1-2	TGTGCCAGCAGCTCAACGCAGACAGGGGCGCAGGATGGCTACACCTTC	CASSSTQTGAQDGYTF
TRBV11-2	-	TRBJ1-2	TGTGCCAGCAGCTTAGCCGCAGGGCTAGGCTACACCTTC	CASSLAAGLGYTF
TRBV5-1	-	TRBJ2-3	TGCGCCAGCAGCTTGGCCAATGAGGCGGATACGCAGTATTTT	CASSLANEADTQYF